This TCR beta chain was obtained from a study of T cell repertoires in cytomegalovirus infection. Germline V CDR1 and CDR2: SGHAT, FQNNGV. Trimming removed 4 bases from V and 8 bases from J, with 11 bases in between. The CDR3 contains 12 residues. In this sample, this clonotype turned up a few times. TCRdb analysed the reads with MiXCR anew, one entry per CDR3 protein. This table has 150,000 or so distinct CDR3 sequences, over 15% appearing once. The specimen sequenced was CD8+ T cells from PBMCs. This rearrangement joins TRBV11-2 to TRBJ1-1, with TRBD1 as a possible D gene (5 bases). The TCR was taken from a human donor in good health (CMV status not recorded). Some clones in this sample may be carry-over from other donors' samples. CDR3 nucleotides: TGTGCCAGCAGCTCGACAGCCCAAGAAGCTTTCTTT. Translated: CASSSTAQEAFF.